One and the same sample provided the 30 T cell receptor beta chains below, sequenced in a study of PD-1 blockade in classical Hodgkin lymphoma. As for time point: newly diagnosed, previously untreated cHL patient sample. The repertoire was sequenced with immunoSEQ multiplex PCR; TCRdb's copy has only in-frame clones and lacks some. In the table there are some 70,000 clones, over 90% of which are singletons. Specimen: peripheral blood mononuclear cells (PBMCs). The receptor source for this set is a human donor with classical Hodgkin lymphoma.

The chain recombines TRBV6-5 with TRBJ1-6, with D uncertain. Trimming removed 4 bases at V and 8 bases at J, with 15 bases between. Germline V gene data show CDR1 as MNHEY and CDR2 as SVGAGI. The CDR3 is 15 residues long. CDR3: CASSSFLERDSPLHF. The CDR3 region has the DNA TGTGCCAGCAGTTCGTTCCTCGAAAGGGATTCACCCCTCCACTTT.

The chain joins TRBV6-5 to TRBJ1-2; TRBD1 agrees at 8 bases. With V trimmed by 11 bases and J by 4 bases, 12 bases remained unmatched. The V gene's germline CDR1 is MNHEY and CDR2 SVGAGI. The length of the CDR3 is 14 residues. CDR3 sequence: CACGGQAESYGYTF. The CDR3 nucleotides read TGTGCCTGTGGGGGACAGGCGGAGTCCTATGGCTACACCTTC.

The chain combines TRBV18 with TRBJ1-4; the D gene is possibly TRBD1 (5 bases). The V and J ends lost 2 bases and 5 bases respectively, with 12 bases between them. Germline values: CDR1 KGHSH, CDR2 LQKENI. This CDR3 spans 15 amino acids. CDR3 amino acids: CASSPRQLENEKLFF. CDR3 coding DNA: TGTGCCAGCTCACCAAGACAGCTGGAAAATGAAAAACTGTTTTTT.

The CDR3 is CASSVDAYNEQFF. The CDR3 DNA follows: TGCGCCAGCAGTGTGGACGCCTACAATGAGCAGTTCTTC. The chain combines TRBV10-2 with TRBJ2-1; D gene unclear. Germline V gene sequence: CDR1 WSHSY, CDR2 SAAADI. The V end lost 4 bases, the J end lost 2 bases, and 6 bases lay between the germline ends. The length of the CDR3 is 13 residues.

The rearrangement links TRBV5-1 to TRBJ1-5; TRBD1 matches 9 bases. This CDR3 spans 16 amino acids. Germline V gene data show CDR1 as SGHRS and CDR2 as YFSETQ. V was clipped by 5 bases and J by 2 bases; unmatched bases: 8. CDR3 region: CASSPGQGNGNQPQHF. In DNA, the CDR3 is TGCGCCAGCAGTCCGGGACAGGGTAACGGCAATCAGCCCCAGCATTTT.

The chain joins TRBV7-8 to TRBJ2-5; D gene unclear. The V end lost 0 bases, the J end lost 2 bases, and 1 base lay between the germline ends. Germline CDR1 and CDR2: SGHVS and FQNEAQ. CDR3 length: 12 residues. CDR3 in amino acids: CASSLAQETQYF. CDR3 sequence (DNA): TGTGCCAGCAGCTTAGCTCAAGAGACCCAGTACTTC.

The chain is built from TRBV4-1 and TRBJ1-2; D is perhaps TRBD1 (5 bases). CDR3 length: 15 residues. Germline CDR1 reads MGHRA; CDR2 reads YSYEKL. V lost 4 bases, J lost 3 bases, and 15 bases lay in between. The CDR3 sequence: CASSPPWGTDYGYTF. CDR3 coding DNA: TGCGCCAGCAGCCCGCCTTGGGGCACAGACTATGGCTACACCTTC.

The V and J genes are TRBV28 and TRBJ2-1; perhaps TRBD1 as D (6 bases). V gave up 6 bases and J gave up 6 bases, with 15 bases separating them. The CDR3 length is 14 residues. The germline gives CDR1 MDHEN, CDR2 SYDVKM. The CDR3 coding sequence is TGTGCCAGCAGGACCCCAGGGGATGGCAATGAGCAGTTCTTC. It yields the protein CASRTPGDGNEQFF.

This rearrangement joins TRBV7-2 to TRBJ2-3; TRBD2 matches at 9 bases. The V gene end was trimmed by 8 bases and the J gene end by 1 base; junction bases not matched to a gene: 4. Germline CDR1 and CDR2: SGHTA and FQGNSA. This CDR3 has 14 amino acids. The CDR3 DNA is TGTGCCAGCGAACTAGCGGGCGGCACAGATACGCAGTATTTT. Its translation: CASELAGGTDTQYF.

This clone was picked up one time. The chain is built from TRBV28 and TRBJ2-3; D might be TRBD2 (6 bases). This CDR3 is built from 14 residues. CDR1 is MDHEN, CDR2 SYDVKM, per germline. V shed 2 bases and J shed 6 bases, with 12 bases lying between them. CDR3 sequence: CASSLPGAGDTQYF. CDR3 in DNA: TGTGCCAGCAGTTTACCGGGAGCGGGTGATACGCAGTATTTT.

The sample holds a few counts of this clone. The V call is TRBV6-5, the J call TRBJ2-5; 8 bases agree with TRBD2. Germline V gene lookup returns CDR1 MNHEY and CDR2 SVGAGI. The V gene end was trimmed by 2 bases and the J gene end by 5 bases; junction bases not matched to a gene: 7. This CDR3 is built from 15 residues. The CDR3 region has the DNA TGTGCCAGCAGTTACGGGCCGGGAGGGCTGGAGACCCAGTACTTC. Residues: CASSYGPGGLETQYF.

The chain joins TRBV2 to TRBJ1-3; a weak D match, TRBD1 (5 bases). The CDR3 runs 15 residues. V gave up 3 bases and J gave up 4 bases, with 13 bases separating them. Germline V gene sequence: CDR1 SNHLY, CDR2 FYNNEI. The CDR3 bases are TGTGCCAGCAGTGATCCCGGGACCAAGGGAAACACCATATATTTT. It codes for CASSDPGTKGNTIYF.

This clone has just a few counts. CDR3 protein: CNPSCPQHF. The CDR3 DNA follows: TGCAACCCGAGTTGTCCCCAGCATTTT. The chain combines TRBV20-1 with TRBJ1-5; D not certain. The CDR3 contains 9 residues. Germline V gene sequence: CDR1 DFQATT, CDR2 SNEGSKA (reference sequence).

CDR3 protein: CASSVPSGTQYF. In DNA form, the CDR3 reads TGTGCCAGCAGCGTTCCTTCGGGGACCCAGTACTTC. This chain joins TRBV9 and TRBJ2-5; D not certain. The ends were cut back, 2 bases at V and 7 bases at J, with 9 bases in the middle. The CDR3 extends over 12 amino acids. CDR1 and CDR2 from the germline V gene are SGDLS and YYNGEE.

Only one count was recorded for this clone. The genes are TRBV4-1 and TRBJ1-4; 7 bases align to TRBD1. CDR3 length: 16 residues. Germline CDR1 and CDR2: MGHRA and YSYEKL. Trimming removed 0 bases from V and 7 bases from J; junction bases left unmatched: 8. CDR3: CASSQDRQGVGEKLFF. The CDR3 nucleotides read TGCGCCAGCAGCCAAGATCGGCAGGGGGTGGGTGAAAAACTGTTTTTT.

The rearrangement links TRBV18 to TRBJ2-2; D call uncertain. From germline, CDR1 is KGHSH and CDR2 LQKENI. The V end was cut by 5 bases, the J end by 1 base, with 8 bases between. This CDR3 comprises 14 residues. The CDR3 protein is CASSTRGNTGELFF. The CDR3 DNA follows: TGTGCCAGCTCAACGAGAGGGAACACCGGGGAGCTGTTTTTT.

The rearrangement uses TRBV1 and TRBJ2-7. TRBV1 is designated a pseudogene. This CDR3 is built from 18 residues. The CDR3 loop is CTSSQDPIGPDNHYEQYF. CDR3 nucleotides: TGCACCAGCAGCCAAGATCCCATCGGGCCCGACAACCATTACGAGCAGTACTTC.

The CDR3 nucleotides are TGTGCCAGCAGTGAAGGCAGGTTGGGCACTGAAGCTTTCTTT. It is translated as CASSEGRLGTEAFF. The rearrangement uses TRBV2 and TRBJ1-1; D is undetermined. Per germline, CDR1 SNHLY and CDR2 FYNNEI. Trimming pared 1 base from V and 4 bases from J, leaving 10 bases between. The CDR3 is 14 residues long.

V gene TRBV9 combines with J gene TRBJ2-1; 9 bases agree with TRBD2. J gave up 10 bases and V 0 bases, and 5 bases lay outside the gene matches. This CDR3 has 14 residues. Germline CDR1 is SGDLS and CDR2 is YYNGEE. The CDR3 DNA sequence: TGTGCCAGCAGCGTAGCTATGGGGACTAGCGAGCAGTTCTTC. As protein: CASSVAMGTSEQFF.

The V call is TRBV6-5, the J call TRBJ1-4; 10 bases line up with TRBD1. There are 14 residues in the CDR3. CDR1 and CDR2 (germline): MNHEY, SVGAGI. V shed 4 bases and J 8 bases; nucleotides not matched to a gene: 4. CDR3 region: CASSSGTGEEKLFF. In DNA, the CDR3 is TGTGCCAGCAGTTCCGGGACAGGGGAAGAAAAACTGTTTTTT.

In regard to this clone: The junction and the germline gene differ at one end; a read error may be behind it. The chain uses TRBV14 and TRBJ1-1; TRBD1 aligns across 8 bases. Looked up from germline, CDR1 is SGHDN and CDR2 is FVKESK. This CDR3 spans 12 amino acids. The CDR3 DNA sequence: TGTGCCAGCAGCCGGACAGGGTTGGAAGGTTTCTTT. It codes for CASSRTGLEGFF.

The V gene is TRBV15, the J gene TRBJ2-1; tentatively, D is TRBD2 (5 bases). CDR3 length: 14 residues. Trimming removed 0 bases from V and 9 bases from J, with 12 bases in between. CDR1 LNHNV and CDR2 YYDKDF come from the germline V gene (reference sequence). CDR3 in DNA: TGTGCCACCAGCAGAGATGGGAGCGTAGGTGAGCAGTTCTTC. It yields the protein CATSRDGSVGEQFF.

The chain combines TRBV6-5 with TRBJ1-2; 8 bases agree with TRBD1. This CDR3 is built from 14 residues. Per the germline V gene, CDR1 is MNHEY and CDR2 is SVGAGI. V trimming: 5 bases; J trimming: 4 bases; junction bases outside the gene matches: 6. CDR3 in amino acids: CASSPRQGSYGYTF. The DNA of the CDR3 is TGTGCCAGCAGTCCGCGACAGGGGAGCTATGGCTACACCTTC.

This clone was found once. This chain links TRBV10-3 with TRBJ1-3, with a possible D match to TRBD1 (5 bases). Between the trimmed V and J ends, which lost 9 bases and 0 bases, there was a span of 9 bases. The CDR3 has 13 residues. The germline V gene has CDR1 ENHRY and CDR2 SYGVKD. The CDR3 sequence is CAMTDLSGNTIYF. The DNA for the CDR3 is TGTGCCATGACAGACCTCTCTGGAAACACCATATATTTT.

The chain combines TRBV5-1 with TRBJ2-2, with D unresolved. V lost 0 bases and J lost 4, with 10 bases in between. Germline V gene data show CDR1 as SGHRS and CDR2 as YFSETQ. The CDR3 is 15 residues long. Here the CDR3 DNA reads TGCGCCAGCAGCTTGGCCGGTTCAGTCACCGGGGAGCTGTTTTTT. Its protein product is CASSLAGSVTGELFF.

This chain connects TRBV5-8 to TRBJ1-2; D remains ambiguous. The CDR3 is 14 residues long. Trimming cost V 5 bases and J 3 bases, with 14 bases left between them. Germline CDR1 SGHTS, CDR2 YDEGEE. Here the CDR3 reads CASSSRWGDYGYTF. The CDR3 DNA follows: TGTGCCAGCAGTTCGCGATGGGGTGACTATGGCTACACCTTC.

The chain links TRBV4-1 to TRBJ2-3, with no clear D. The germline V gene has CDR1 MGHRA and CDR2 YSYEKL. V lost 4 bases, J lost 0 bases, and 8 bases lay in between. The CDR3 covers 14 residues. CDR3 nucleotides: TGCGCCAGCAGCCGACCGCCTAGCACAGATACGCAGTATTTT. Protein: CASSRPPSTDTQYF.

The chain employs TRBV19 and TRBJ2-3; 8 positions match TRBD2. CDR1 and CDR2 from the germline V gene are LNHDA and SQIVND (reference sequence). The CDR3 contains 15 residues. With 7 bases clipped from V and 0 bases from J, the junction kept 6 bases outside the gene matches. CDR3 DNA: TGTGCCAGTAAGGGGGGCGGGAGGAGCACAGATACGCAGTATTTT. This gives the protein CASKGGGRSTDTQYF.

V usage is TRBV10-3 and J usage is TRBJ2-2, with D unclear. Trimming removed 9 bases at V and 3 bases at J, with 11 bases between. CDR1 is ENHRY and CDR2 is SYGVKD in the germline V gene. The CDR3 extends over 13 amino acids. Here the CDR3 reads CAMRLQDTGELFF. The CDR3, as DNA: TGTGCCATGCGTCTCCAGGACACCGGGGAGCTGTTTTTT.

This chain joins TRBV27 and TRBJ2-5; either TRBD1 or TRBD2 may fit D (7 bases each). Trimming left V 5 bases short and J 4 bases short, with 23 bases between. The germline CDR1 and CDR2 sequences are MNHEY and SMNVEV (reference sequence). The CDR3 extends over 17 amino acids. The CDR3 spells CASSPGGLRGIIETQYF. In DNA form, the CDR3 reads TGTGCCAGCAGTCCCGGGGGGCTCAGGGGGATTATAGAGACCCAGTACTTC.